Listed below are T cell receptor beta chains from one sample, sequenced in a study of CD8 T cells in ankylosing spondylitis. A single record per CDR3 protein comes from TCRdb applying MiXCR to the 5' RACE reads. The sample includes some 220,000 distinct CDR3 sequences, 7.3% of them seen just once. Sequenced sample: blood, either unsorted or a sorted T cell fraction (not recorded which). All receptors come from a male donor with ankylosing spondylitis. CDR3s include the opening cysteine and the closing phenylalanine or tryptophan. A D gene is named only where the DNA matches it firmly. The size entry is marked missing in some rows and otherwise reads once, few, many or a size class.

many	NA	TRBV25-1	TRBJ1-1	CASSEFIQGLAFF	TGTGCCAGCAGTGAATTCATACAGGGTTTGGCTTTCTTT
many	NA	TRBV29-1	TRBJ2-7	CSVDGTPSREQYF	TGCAGCGTTGACGGGACACCATCAAGGGAGCAGTACTTC
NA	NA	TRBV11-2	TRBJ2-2	CASSSRLNTGELFF	TGTGCCAGCAGCTCGAGGCTGAACACCGGGGAGCTGTTTTTT
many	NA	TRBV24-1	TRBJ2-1	CATSDPPTGGPREQFF	TGTGCCACCAGTGATCCTCCCACCGGGGGGCCCCGGGAGCAGTTCTTC
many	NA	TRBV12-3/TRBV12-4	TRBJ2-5	CASSLDSSKETQYF	TGTGCCAGCAGTTTAGACAGCTCTAAAGAGACCCAGTACTTC
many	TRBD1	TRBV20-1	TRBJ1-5	CSAMDRAFDHQPQHF	TGCAGTGCTATGGACAGGGCCTTCGATCATCAGCCCCAGCATTTT
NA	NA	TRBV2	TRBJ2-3	CTLSLIKGAVYTDTQYF	TGTACCCTCTCCCTTATCAAAGGCGCGGTTTACACAGATACGCAGTATTTT
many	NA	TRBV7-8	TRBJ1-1	CASSFLSEAFF	TGTGCCAGCAGTTTCCTCTCTGAAGCTTTCTTT
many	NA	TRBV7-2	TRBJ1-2	CASSLAGQGTNYGYTF	TGTGCCAGCAGTCTAGCTGGTCAGGGGACTAACTATGGCTACACCTTC
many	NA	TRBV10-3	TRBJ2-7	CAISTSGPAYEQYF	TGTGCCATCAGTACCTCTGGACCAGCCTACGAGCAGTACTTC
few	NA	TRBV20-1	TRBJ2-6	CSARQVPMSGANVLTF	TGCAGTGCTAGACAGGTCCCCATGTCTGGGGCCAACGTCCTGACTTTC
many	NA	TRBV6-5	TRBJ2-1	CASSYKREQFF	TGTGCCAGCAGTTATAAAAGGGAGCAGTTCTTC
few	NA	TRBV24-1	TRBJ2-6	CAISSGANVLTF	TGTGCCATCAGCTCTGGGGCCAACGTCCTGACTTTC
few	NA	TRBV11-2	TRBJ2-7	CASSLEVFYEQYF	TGTGCCAGCAGCTTAGAGGTGTTCTACGAGCAGTACTTC
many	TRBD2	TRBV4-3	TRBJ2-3	CASSQFKGLAGTASTDTQYF	TGCGCCAGCAGCCAATTCAAGGGACTAGCGGGGACCGCTAGCACAGATACGCAGTATTTT
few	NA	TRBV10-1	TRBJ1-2	CASSERASVSYGYTF	TGCGCCAGCAGTGAGAGGGCCAGCGTGAGCTATGGCTACACCTTC
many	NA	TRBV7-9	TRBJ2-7	CASSTPGEQYF	TGTGCCAGCAGCACTCCGGGGGAGCAGTACTTC
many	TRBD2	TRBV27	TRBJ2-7	CASSLNGLAVYEQYF	TGTGCCAGCAGTTTAAATGGACTAGCGGTCTACGAGCAGTACTTC
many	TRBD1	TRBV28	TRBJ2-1	CASSFPSTGDNNEQFF	TGTGCCAGCAGTTTCCCGTCGACAGGGGACAACAATGAGCAGTTCTTC
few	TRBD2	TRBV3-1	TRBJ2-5	CASSQDVLLTSGGETQYF	TGTGCCAGCAGCCAAGATGTGCTTCTGACTAGCGGGGGAGAGACCCAGTACTTC
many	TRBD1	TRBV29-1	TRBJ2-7	CSVGGDRVYEQYF	TGCAGCGTTGGGGGGGACAGGGTCTACGAGCAGTACTTC
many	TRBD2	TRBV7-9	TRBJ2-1	CASIRTSGYNEQFF	TGTGCCAGCATCAGGACTAGCGGATACAATGAGCAGTTCTTC
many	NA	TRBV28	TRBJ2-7	CASKWGGYEQYF	TGTGCCAGCAAGTGGGGCGGATACGAGCAGTACTTC
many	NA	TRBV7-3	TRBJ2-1	CASSQNWPGDRSYNEQFF	TGTGCCAGCAGCCAAAATTGGCCCGGGGACCGCTCCTACAATGAGCAGTTCTTC
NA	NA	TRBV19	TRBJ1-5	CASSIRDLGQPQHF	TGTGCCAGTAGTATTAGGGATTTGGGGCAGCCCCAGCATTTT
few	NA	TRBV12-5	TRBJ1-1	CASAWGVMNTEAFF	TGTGCTAGTGCCTGGGGGGTTATGAACACTGAAGCTTTCTTT
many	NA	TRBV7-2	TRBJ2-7	CASSFSRSSYEQYF	TGTGCCAGCAGCTTCTCCAGGAGCTCCTACGAGCAGTACTTC
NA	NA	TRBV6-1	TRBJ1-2	CASLTPAVGYTF	TGTGCCAGCTTAACACCGGCGGTCGGCTACACCTTC